The source of this T cell receptor (beta chain) is a study of blood T cell repertoires in COVID-19. Study information: In each case, the material was cDNA or gDNA derived from T cells, B-cell-depleted T cells, or PBMCs.

Per the germline V gene, CDR1 is MNHEY and CDR2 is SMNVEV (reference sequence). This CDR3 comprises 17 residues. The V gene end was trimmed by 0 bases and the J gene end by 4 bases; junction bases not matched to a gene: 8. Sequencing was performed with immunoSEQ multiplex PCR; in TCRdb, only in-frame clones are kept and a portion is missing. The table shows about 140,000 clones, with around 84% occurring only once. The source material was peripheral blood. This receptor was obtained from a woman aged 55-70 years with acute or convalescent COVID-19. The chain employs TRBV27 and TRBJ1-2, with 10 bases matching TRBD1. The CDR3 DNA sequence: TGTGCCAGCAGTTTATCGCCAGGGACAGGGGTGGTCTATGGCTACACCTTC. This encodes CASSLSPGTGVVYGYTF.